These 24 T cell receptor beta chains came from one sample sequenced in a study of blood T cell repertoires in COVID-19. Using immunoSEQ multiplex PCR, the repertoire was profiled, and TCRdb retains in-frame clones only, with some absent. Of 350,000 to 400,000 clones listed, around 92% are singletons. Sequenced input: PBMCs or T cells enriched from blood (not recorded which). The origin of the receptors is a woman aged 25 to 39 who had recovered from COVID-19.

The genes are TRBV7-9 and TRBJ2-5; TRBD1 matches 7 bases. Germline CDR1 and CDR2: SEHNR and FQNEAQ (reference sequence). This CDR3 is built from 18 residues. The V and J ends lost 4 bases and 2 bases, in that order; junction bases with no gene match: 16. CDR3 in amino acids: CASSSLGQAQVGQETQYF. The CDR3 bases are TGTGCCAGCAGCTCCCTTGGACAGGCTCAGGTCGGGCAAGAGACCCAGTACTTC.

The chain is built from TRBV19 and TRBJ2-1, with 8 bases identical to TRBD1. Germline CDR1 is LNHDA and CDR2 is SQIVND (reference sequence). V lost 4 bases and J lost 0; bases outside the gene matches: 5. The CDR3 loop spans 16 amino acids. DNA for the CDR3: TGTGCCAGTAGTACCAGACAGGGGAGCTCCTACAATGAGCAGTTCTTC. This gives the protein CASSTRQGSSYNEQFF.

There are a few counts of this clone. The CDR3 bases are TGCGCCCGCCGAACAGGCGTAAAGGTCGATGAGCAGTTCTTC. It codes for CARRTGVKVDEQFF. The genes are TRBV10-1 and TRBJ2-1; TRBD1 might be the D (5 bases). Germline lookup yields CDR1 WNHNN and CDR2 SYGVQD (reference sequence). The germline V and J ends were trimmed by 11 bases and 8 bases, with 22 bases remaining between them. The CDR3 is 14 amino acids.

The CDR3 loop reads CASSLIPGYNEQFF. The CDR3 DNA reads as TGTGCCAGCAGCTTAATCCCAGGCTACAATGAGCAGTTCTTC. The genes are TRBV7-3 and TRBJ2-1, with no clear D. This CDR3 has 14 amino acids. CDR1 is SGHTA, CDR2 FQGTGA, per germline. V was cut by 1 base and J by 3 bases, with 7 bases left in between.

The chain carries TRBV28 and TRBJ1-1; TRBD1 matches 10 bases. CDR1 MDHEN and CDR2 SYDVKM come from the germline V gene. CDR3 size: 17 residues. The J segment lost 5 bases and the V segment lost 3 bases, leaving 12 bases of the junction unmatched. The chain's CDR3 is CASSFFPGQGKKTEAFF. The DNA of the CDR3 is TGTGCCAGCAGTTTCTTTCCGGGACAGGGGAAAAAGACTGAAGCTTTCTTT. The full variable domain, with the rest looked up from reference TRBV28 and TRBJ1-1, is DVKVTQSSRYLVKRTGEKVFLECVQDMDHENMFWYRQDPGLGLRLIYFSYDVKMKEKGDIPEGYSVSREKKERFSLILESASTNQTSMYLCASSFFPGQGKKTEAFFGQGTRLTVV.

The CDR3 DNA follows: TGTGCCAGCAGGAGAGGACAGGGGGGTAATTCACCCCTCCACTTT. Its translation is CASRRGQGGNSPLHF. This chain connects TRBV6-5 to TRBJ1-6, with 10 bases aligning to TRBD1. The CDR3 covers 15 residues. Germline-derived CDR1 and CDR2 are MNHEY and SVGAGI. Germline trimming cut 6 bases from V and 6 bases from J; bases unmatched to any gene: 5.

This chain uses TRBV20-1 with TRBJ2-1, with 10 bases identical to TRBD2. Germline loops: CDR1 DFQATT, CDR2 SNEGSKA (reference sequence). V trimming: 3 bases; J trimming: 4 bases; junction bases outside the gene matches: 12. The CDR3 loop spans 17 amino acids. The CDR3 coding sequence is TGCAGTGCTAGTGGTCGAGCGGGGGGGGTAATTTACAATGAGCAGTTCTTC. This encodes CSASGRAGGVIYNEQFF.

The V gene is TRBV19, the J gene TRBJ1-5; 7 nucleotides line up with TRBD1. Unmatched junction bases numbered 7, after V lost 4 bases and J lost 10 bases. Germline V gene data show CDR1 as LNHDA and CDR2 as SQIVND (reference sequence). The CDR3 consists of 13 residues. CDR3 DNA sequence: TGTGCCAGTAGTAGGCCTACAGGGGCACCCCAGCATTTT. It encodes CASSRPTGAPQHF.

This chain links TRBV28 with TRBJ2-5, with 12 positions matching TRBD2. The germline gives CDR1 MDHEN, CDR2 SYDVKM. The CDR3 has 16 amino acids. V lost 6 bases to trimming and J lost 4 bases; unmatched junction nucleotides: 9. The CDR3 protein is CASSRLAGEGLETQYF. CDR3 DNA sequence: TGTGCCAGCAGCCGACTAGCGGGAGAAGGATTAGAGACCCAGTACTTC.

The chain recombines TRBV18 with TRBJ2-7; D perhaps matches TRBD1 (6 bases). The ends were cut back, 2 bases at V and 3 bases at J, with 14 bases in the middle. Per the germline V gene, CDR1 is KGHSH and CDR2 is LQKENI. The CDR3 contains 15 residues. CDR3 DNA sequence: TGTGCCAGCTCACCAGGGGGCATACCTAGCTACGAGCAGTACTTC. Its translation is CASSPGGIPSYEQYF. The whole variable domain, remainder taken from reference TRBV18 and TRBJ2-7, is NAGVMQNPRHLVRRRGQEARLRCSPMKGHSHVYWYRQLPEEGLKFMVYLQKENIIDESGMPKERFSAEFPKEGPSILRIQQVVRGDSAAYFCASSPGGIPSYEQYFGPGTRLTVT.

The CDR3 region is CASSQSAERLSGNTIYF. The CDR3 coding sequence is TGCGCCAGCAGTCAATCGGCCGAGAGACTCTCTGGAAACACCATATATTTT. The chain combines TRBV23-1 with TRBJ1-3; D gene ambiguous. TRBV23-1 is an ORF; its function is uncertain. V was cut by 0 bases and J by 0 bases, with 12 bases left in between. The CDR3 has 17 residues.

The V call is TRBV9, the J call TRBJ1-1; D might be TRBD1 (6 bases). Between the trimmed V and J ends, which lost 0 bases and 3 bases, there was a span of 12 bases. Germline V gene lookup returns CDR1 SGDLS and CDR2 YYNGEE. CDR3 size: 15 residues. The CDR3: CASSVEGRGHTEAFF. The CDR3 DNA is TGTGCCAGCAGCGTAGAGGGCAGGGGTCACACTGAAGCTTTCTTT.

A remark on this clone: Other DNA variants within this sample encode the same CDR3. The chain joins TRBV18 to TRBJ1-6, with 7 nucleotides matching TRBD1. Germline-derived CDR1 and CDR2 are KGHSH and LQKENI. The V and J ends lost 3 bases and 5 bases, in that order; junction bases with no gene match: 4. The CDR3 has 15 amino acids. CDR3 loop: CASSPRQGDNSPLHF. The CDR3 DNA sequence: TGTGCCAGCTCACCCCGACAGGGAGATAATTCACCCCTCCACTTT.

The rearrangement uses TRBV18 and TRBJ1-2, with D possibly being TRBD1 (6 bases). The germline V gene has CDR1 KGHSH and CDR2 LQKENI. V was trimmed by 5 bases and J by 5 bases, leaving 12 bases between them. This CDR3 region has 13 residues. CDR3 sequence reads: CASSMPGVYGYTF. The DNA of the CDR3 is TGTGCCAGCTCAATGCCAGGGGTTTATGGCTACACCTTC.

V gene TRBV5-4 combines with J gene TRBJ1-1, with D tentatively TRBD1 (5 bases). CDR1 SGHNT and CDR2 YYREEE come from the germline V gene (reference sequence). The CDR3 runs 14 residues. V lost 1 base, J lost 1 base, and 8 bases lay in between. The CDR3 DNA sequence: TGTGCCAGCAGCTTGCAGGGATCGAACACTGAAGCTTTCTTT. It specifies CASSLQGSNTEAFF.

V and J are TRBV4-3 and TRBJ2-5; 7 bases map to TRBD1. The CDR3 has 15 amino acids. CDR1 is LGHNA, CDR2 YSLEER, per germline. J lost 5 bases, V lost 4 bases, and 10 bases had no gene match. The CDR3 DNA reads as TGCGCCAGCAGCCCATCCACAGGGGCTGTTGAGACCCAGTACTTC. This codes for CASSPSTGAVETQYF.

The V and J genes are TRBV6-1 and TRBJ1-2, with 8 bases lining up with TRBD1. This CDR3 contains 15 residues. In germline, CDR1 is MNHNS, CDR2 SASEGT. J gave up 8 bases and V 2 bases, and 10 bases lay outside the gene matches. The CDR3 DNA reads as TGTGCCAGCAGTGAACTACCGGGACAGGCGGACGGCTACACCTTC. This gives the protein CASSELPGQADGYTF.

The chain is built from TRBV18 and TRBJ2-5, with 8 bases matching TRBD1. The J segment lost 4 bases and the V segment lost 3 bases, leaving 4 bases of the junction unmatched. Germline lookup yields CDR1 KGHSH and CDR2 LQKENI. CDR3 length equals 14 residues. This chain's CDR3 is CASSPGQGTETQYF. As DNA, the CDR3 is TGTGCCAGCTCACCCGGACAGGGAACAGAGACCCAGTACTTC.

This chain links TRBV28 with TRBJ1-5; no definite D call. Trimming took off 7 bases at V and 0 bases at J, with 4 bases between the two ends. In germline, CDR1 is MDHEN, CDR2 SYDVKM. This CDR3 has 12 residues. CDR3 nucleotide sequence: TGTGCCAGCACCTATAGCAATCAGCCCCAGCATTTT. Translation: CASTYSNQPQHF.

This sequence joins TRBV11-2 and TRBJ2-3; 8 bases agree with TRBD2. Germline trimming cut 1 base from V and 4 bases from J; bases unmatched to any gene: 10. The length of the CDR3 is 17 residues. Looked up from germline, CDR1 is SGHAT and CDR2 is FQNNGV. CDR3 region: CASSLGRVGTRADTQYF. The CDR3 DNA reads TGTGCCAGCAGCTTAGGACGGGTGGGGACTAGAGCAGATACGCAGTATTTT. Together with reference TRBV11-2 and TRBJ2-3, the CDR3 gives the full variable domain: EAGVAQSPRYKIIEKRQSVAFWCNPISGHATLYWYQQILGQGPKLLIQFQNNGVVDDSQLPKDRFSAERLKGVDSTLKIQPAKLEDSAVYLCASSLGRVGTRADTQYFGPGTRLTVL.

V is TRBV7-9 and J is TRBJ2-7; the match to TRBD2 covers 11 bases. The CDR3 length is 17 residues. Germline CDR1 reads SEHNR; CDR2 reads FQNEAQ (reference sequence). V shed 0 bases and J 1 base; nucleotides not matched to a gene: 5. CDR3 in amino acids: CASSLASSSGRSYEQYF. DNA of the CDR3: TGTGCCAGCAGCTTAGCGTCATCTAGCGGGAGGTCCTACGAGCAGTACTTC. Full variable domain (rest looked up from reference TRBV7-9 and TRBJ2-7): DTGVSQNPRHKITKRGQNVTFRCDPISEHNRLYWYRQTLGQGPEFLTYFQNEAQLEKSRLLSDRFSAERPKGSFSTLEIQRTEQGDSAMYLCASSLASSSGRSYEQYFGPGTRLTVT.

The chain employs TRBV11-2 and TRBJ1-5; D unresolved. V lost 5 bases to trimming and J lost 6 bases, with 8 bases between them. The CDR3 contains 12 residues. From germline, CDR1 is SGHAT and CDR2 FQNNGV. CDR3 DNA sequence: TGTGCCAGCAGCCCCCCCGGTCAGCCCCAGCATTTT. Its translation: CASSPPGQPQHF. Using reference TRBV11-2 and TRBJ1-5 for the parts outside the CDR3, the full variable domain is EAGVAQSPRYKIIEKRQSVAFWCNPISGHATLYWYQQILGQGPKLLIQFQNNGVVDDSQLPKDRFSAERLKGVDSTLKIQPAKLEDSAVYLCASSPPGQPQHFGDGTRLSIL.

The V and J genes are TRBV18 and TRBJ1-5; 7 nucleotides line up with TRBD1. Germline V CDR1 and CDR2: KGHSH, LQKENI. The CDR3 extends over 16 amino acids. V lost 6 bases and J lost 1; bases outside the gene matches: 9. In nucleotides, the CDR3 is TGTGCCAGCTCTCAGGGGGTGGGGGGCAGCAATCAGCCCCAGCATTTT. Its protein is CASSQGVGGSNQPQHF.

This chain links TRBV3-1 (or the pseudogene TRBV3-2) with TRBJ2-5; the D is unclear. There are 14 residues in the CDR3. V lost 0 bases to trimming and J lost 4 bases, with 9 bases between them. The V gene's germline CDR1 is LGHDT and CDR2 YNNKEL (reference sequence). CDR3 sequence reads: CASSQDLGGETQYF. Written as DNA, the CDR3 is TGTGCCAGCAGCCAAGATTTAGGCGGAGAGACCCAGTACTTC.